The clone carrying this T cell receptor (beta chain) has a handful of counts. The sample originates from a study of T-cell reconstitution after alpha-beta-depleted transplantation in children. Unique molecular identifiers were used to barcode this TCRbeta library. From the PCR reads, TCRdb called clonotypes with MiXCR, one entry per CDR3 protein. The data hold about 470,000 distinct CDR3 sequences, with over 40% observed a single time. The source is a girl aged 2-10 years with aplastic anemia, due to receive a stem cell transplant. Source: PBMCs, taken before TCRalphabeta/CD19-depleted stem cell transplant.

The chain's CDR3 is CASSFGSGGTEAFF. The CDR3 DNA reads as TGTGCCAGCAGCTTTGGCTCCGGGGGGACTGAAGCTTTCTTT. The chain carries TRBV5-6 and TRBJ1-1, with D possibly TRBD1 on 5 matching bases. Germline V lookup: CDR1 SGHDT, CDR2 YYEEEE. The CDR3 sequence is 14 residues long. The germline V and J ends were trimmed by 2 bases and 5 bases, with 13 bases remaining between them.